This passage covers 30 T cell receptor beta chains from one sample sequenced in a study of molecular identifiers for immune sequencing clone quantification. Via MiXCR, TCRdb re-called the PCR reads, giving one row per CDR3 protein. The table shows about 640,000 distinct CDR3 sequences, with just under 20% occurring only once. What was sequenced was naive CD8+ T cells from blood, with Jurkat cell RNA spiked in. As for subset: FACS-sorted CD8+CD4-CCR7+CD45RA+ naive T cells. All receptors derive from a human donor in good health. Some libraries in this study had Jurkat cell RNA spiked in.

Notes on this clonotype: Since a much larger clone is just one base distant, this may be a read error. The chain employs TRBV6-2 or TRBV6-3 and TRBJ2-7; no definite D call. The CDR3 consists of 14 residues. Germline values: CDR1 MNHEY, CDR2 SVGEGT. The CDR3 sequence is CAGSYRSGSYEQYF. CDR3 DNA sequence: TGTGCCGGCAGTTACCGGTCGGGCTCCTACGAGCAGTACTTC.

The rearrangement uses TRBV15 and TRBJ1-5; D may be TRBD1 (6 bases). CDR1 is LNHNV and CDR2 is YYDKDF in the germline V gene (reference sequence). The V gene lost 5 bases and the J gene lost 15 bases, with 20 bases spanning the gap. CDR3 length: 13 amino acids. This CDR3 is CATSLAATGPLHF. In nucleotides, the CDR3 is TGTGCCACCAGCCTAGCCGCGACAGGTCCACTGCATTTT.

The table lists this clonotype with many counts. This chain uses TRBV20-1 with TRBJ2-7; a possible D gene is TRBD2 (6 bases). Germline V CDR1 and CDR2: DFQATT, SNEGSKA (reference sequence). The ends were cut back, 5 bases at V and 4 bases at J, with 18 bases in the middle. The CDR3 runs to 14 residues. The CDR3 is CSAYIGTSRYEQYF. DNA for the CDR3: TGCAGTGCTTATATCGGGACTTCAAGATACGAGCAGTACTTC.

In its sample, this clonotype was seen many times. The rearrangement uses TRBV7-9 and TRBJ1-1; 9 bases fit TRBD1. V lost 7 bases and J lost 5; bases outside the gene matches: 5. The CDR3 has 13 amino acids. Per germline, CDR1 SEHNR and CDR2 FQNEAQ (reference sequence). The CDR3, as DNA: TGTGCCAGCATCGACGGACAGGGGACTGAAGCTTTCTTT. It encodes CASIDGQGTEAFF.

The rearrangement joins TRBV19 to TRBJ1-6; the D is unclear. Trimming removed 2 bases from V and 0 bases from J, with 5 bases in between. Germline V gives CDR1 LNHDA, CDR2 SQIVND (reference sequence). The CDR3 sequence is 15 residues long. CDR3 DNA: TGTGCCAGTAGTATAACAAGCTCCTATAATTCACCCCTCCACTTT. Amino acids: CASSITSSYNSPLHF.

This clonotype appeared once. V and J are TRBV7-2 and TRBJ2-3, with D maybe TRBD2 (5 bases). V was shortened by 8 bases and J by 3 bases, with 18 bases between the two germline ends. Germline CDR1 reads SGHTA; CDR2 reads FQGNSA. The CDR3 is 15 residues long. CDR3 sequence (DNA): TGTGCCAGCGCACGCGGTGTGGGAGAAACAGATACGCAGTATTTT. The encoded protein is CASARGVGETDTQYF.

This clonotype appeared many times. V is TRBV7-6 and J is TRBJ2-3; 8 nucleotides match TRBD2. CDR1 SGHVS and CDR2 FNYEAQ come from the germline V gene. This CDR3 has 15 residues. Germline trimming cut 1 base from V and 6 bases from J; bases unmatched to any gene: 6. In DNA form, the CDR3 reads TGTGCCAGCAGCTTAGGACTAGCGACGATCGATACGCAGTATTTT. Amino acid sequence: CASSLGLATIDTQYF.

This clonotype appeared once. This may be a read error, as it is one base from a much larger clone. This chain connects TRBV7-2 to TRBJ2-7, with D perhaps matching TRBD2 (6 bases). Trimming pared 5 bases from V and 2 bases from J, leaving 16 bases between. The V gene's germline CDR1 is SGHTA and CDR2 FQGNSA. The length of the CDR3 is 15 residues. The CDR3 region is CASSLNGGATYEQYF. The CDR3 DNA is TGTGCCAGCAGCCTTAATGGCGGGGCCACCTACGAGCAGTACTTC.

The rearrangement joins TRBV5-8 to TRBJ2-4; D not certain. The J call is in doubt because the DNA end fits TRBJ2-1 better. CDR1 SGHTS and CDR2 YDEGEE come from the germline V gene. This CDR3 region has 15 residues. CDR3 DNA sequence: TGTGCCAGCAGCTTGGGGCTTGGCCTCGGAGCCATTCAGTTCTTC. Translation gives CASSLGLGLGAIQFF.

This chain links TRBV4-3 with TRBJ1-2; TRBD1 agrees at 7 bases. From germline, CDR1 is LGHNA and CDR2 YSLEER. CDR3 length: 15 residues. The V gene end was trimmed by 0 bases and the J gene end by 4 bases; junction bases not matched to a gene: 5. The CDR3 nucleotides read TGCGCCAGCAGCCAAGATAAACAGGGGATCTATGGCTACACCTTC. This gives the protein CASSQDKQGIYGYTF.

This chain joins TRBV6-2 or TRBV6-3 and TRBJ1-4; tentatively, D is TRBD1 (5 bases). The V end was cut by 2 bases, the J end by 5 bases, with 15 bases between. The germline gives CDR1 MNHEY, CDR2 SVGEGT. The CDR3 length is 16 residues. In DNA, the CDR3 is TGTGCCAGCAGTTACGACCGACAGACTGAAAATGAAAAACTGTTTTTT. Its translation is CASSYDRQTENEKLFF.

Worth noting for this clonotype: This could be a read error, since a much larger clone is one nucleotide away. The chain links TRBV5-3 to TRBJ2-7; 9 bases are shared with TRBD2. TRBV5-3 is placed among ORFs of uncertain function. The J segment lost 2 bases and the V segment lost 10 bases, leaving 10 bases of the junction unmatched. The CDR3 has 14 amino acids. CDR3 in amino acids: CAGSSGLATYEQYF. Written as DNA, the CDR3 is TGTGCCGGCAGCTCGGGACTAGCAACCTACGAGCAGTACTTC.

V usage is TRBV5-6 and J usage is TRBJ1-5; D perhaps matches TRBD1 (6 bases). CDR1 is SGHDT and CDR2 is YYEEEE in the germline V gene. With 4 bases removed from V and 4 bases from J, the gap between germline ends came to 12 bases. The CDR3 totals 14 residues. Here the CDR3 reads CASSIPQGNQPQHF. The CDR3 nucleotides are TGTGCCAGCAGCATACCACAGGGAAATCAGCCCCAGCATTTT.

The chain carries TRBV3-1 and TRBJ2-3, with 9 bases identical to TRBD2. The CDR3 consists of 17 residues. V trimming: 1 base; J trimming: 2 bases; junction bases outside the gene matches: 7. From germline, CDR1 is LGHDT and CDR2 YNNKEL (reference sequence). The CDR3 loop is CASSQVRRGGNTDTQYF. The CDR3 nucleotides are TGTGCCAGCAGCCAAGTGAGGCGGGGGGGAAACACAGATACGCAGTATTTT.

In regard to this clonotype: The final CDR3 position lacks the conserved phenylalanine or tryptophan, pointing to a likely read error. This chain joins TRBV7-6 and TRBJ1-1; TRBD1 matches at 10 bases. The J segment lost 11 bases and the V segment lost 6 bases, leaving 12 bases of the junction unmatched. The CDR3 sequence is 14 residues long. Germline CDR1 and CDR2: SGHVS and FNYEAQ. In nucleotides, the CDR3 is TGTGCCAGCAGTCTAACTGGGACAGGGGATCAGGCTTTCGTT. This translates into CASSLTGTGDQAFV.

A word on this clonotype: A much larger clone differs from this one at a single base, so this may be a read error. V is TRBV28 and J is TRBJ1-1; maybe TRBD1 (5 bases). Germline-derived CDR1 and CDR2 are MDHEN and SYDVKM. Trimming stripped 8 bases from V and 0 bases from J, with 22 bases between. CDR3 size: 17 residues. The CDR3 protein is CASHSVQEILMNTEAFF. The DNA for the CDR3 is TGTGCCAGCCATTCGGTACAGGAGATCTTAATGAACACTGAAGCTTTCTTT.

This clonotype was counted ten times or more. The rearrangement joins TRBV11-2 to TRBJ2-7; TRBD2 matches 8 bases. CDR3 length equals 15 residues. CDR1 and CDR2 from the germline V gene are SGHAT and FQNNGV. V lost 4 bases to trimming and J lost 5 bases; unmatched junction nucleotides: 10. The CDR3 region is CASSSGLALFDEQYF. CDR3 coding DNA: TGTGCCAGCAGCTCTGGACTAGCCCTCTTTGACGAGCAGTACTTC.

CDR3 residues: CASSLDGDVRNTQYF. In nucleotides, the CDR3 is TGTGCCAGTAGCCTGGACGGAGATGTCAGAAATACGCAGTATTTT. The rearrangement joins TRBV19 to TRBJ2-3; D gene uncertain. Germline CDR1 LNHDA, CDR2 SQIVND (reference sequence). Deletions cut 6 bases from V and 7 bases from J, with 20 bases between. This CDR3 spans 15 amino acids.

The sample holds many counts of this clonotype. DNA of the CDR3: TGTGCCAGCAGTCCTCACTCCGGCATTCAGTACTTC. It yields the protein CASSPHSGIQYF. V gene TRBV7-9 combines with J gene TRBJ2-4; D gene uncertain. CDR1 is SEHNR, CDR2 FQNEAQ, per germline (reference sequence). The CDR3 has 12 residues. V dropped 6 bases and J dropped 9 bases, with 12 bases sitting between them.

This clonotype has at least ten counts. The genes are TRBV29-1 and TRBJ2-7; 7 bases align to TRBD1. CDR1 is SQVTM, CDR2 ANQGSEA, per germline. Trimming took 1 base from V and 3 from J; bases not matched to a gene: 12. The CDR3 runs to 16 residues. CDR3 sequence reads: CSVEGFPGTADYEQYF. CDR3 DNA sequence: TGCAGCGTTGAAGGGTTTCCCGGGACAGCCGACTACGAGCAGTACTTC.

This clonotype was observed at least ten times. CDR3 sequence (DNA): TGTGCCAGCAGCTTACACGTGGGAGCCACAGATACGCAGTATTTT. This encodes CASSLHVGATDTQYF. The chain links TRBV7-9 to TRBJ2-3; D is possibly TRBD2 (5 bases). Germline CDR1 reads SEHNR; CDR2 reads FQNEAQ (reference sequence). V was shortened by 2 bases and J by 2 bases, with 11 bases between the two germline ends. The CDR3 runs 15 residues.

This clonotype was found many times. The junction does not match germline at one end; this may be a read error. The V call is TRBV20-1, the J call TRBJ2-3; 7 bases are shared with TRBD2. The germline V gene encodes CDR1 DFQATT and CDR2 SNEGSKA (reference sequence). This CDR3 is built from 14 residues. In DNA form, the CDR3 reads TGCAGTGCCCCCCAGCCCCCTACTAGCGAGGCCACGGGGTTT. Amino acid sequence: CSAPQPPTSEATGF.

This clonotype was seen repeatedly, ten times or more. The rearrangement links TRBV7-2 to TRBJ2-7; D is perhaps TRBD1 or TRBD2 (5 bases each). Deletions cut 3 bases from V and 4 bases from J, with 16 bases between. This CDR3 is 15 amino acids long. The V gene's germline CDR1 is SGHTA and CDR2 FQGNSA. CDR3 coding DNA: TGTGCCAGCAGCTTTCTTGGGCTAGCAGGGTACGAGCAGTACTTC. Its protein product is CASSFLGLAGYEQYF.

This clonotype has more than one count but fewer than ten. V gene TRBV7-9 combines with J gene TRBJ2-5; 9 positions agree with TRBD2. With V trimmed by 5 bases and J by 1 base, 8 bases remained unmatched. Germline-derived CDR1 and CDR2 are SEHNR and FQNEAQ (reference sequence). The length of the CDR3 is 16 residues. The CDR3 region is CASSVLAGKFQETQYF. In nucleotides, the CDR3 is TGTGCCAGCAGCGTTCTAGCGGGAAAATTCCAAGAGACCCAGTACTTC. Together with reference TRBV7-9 and TRBJ2-5, the CDR3 gives the full variable domain: DTGVSQNPRHKITKRGQNVTFRCDPISEHNRLYWYRQTLGQGPEFLTYFQNEAQLEKSRLLSDRFSAERPKGSFSTLEIQRTEQGDSAMYLCASSVLAGKFQETQYFGPGTRLLVL.

There are many counts of this clonotype. CDR3 coding DNA: TGTGCCAGCAGGAACGCCCTAGATGAAAAACTGTTTTTT. Translated, it gives CASRNALDEKLFF. The V gene is TRBV2, the J gene TRBJ1-4; D gene unclear. The V end lost 6 bases, the J end lost 6 bases, and 11 bases lay between the germline ends. The CDR3 runs 13 residues. The germline gives CDR1 SNHLY, CDR2 FYNNEI.

This clonotype has more than one count but fewer than ten. The gene calls are TRBV9 and TRBJ2-3; 15 nucleotides match TRBD2. Germline CDR1 and CDR2: SGDLS and YYNGEE. V shed 4 bases, J shed 6 bases, and the junction held 9 bases outside the gene matches. The CDR3 has 17 amino acids. CDR3 region: CASSSSGTSGGRDTQYF. The CDR3 DNA follows: TGTGCCAGCAGCAGTTCCGGGACTAGCGGGGGGCGGGATACGCAGTATTTT.

This clonotype was found many times. The CDR3 nucleotides are TGTGCCAGCAGCTGGCCTGGTCAGCCCCAGCATTTT. As protein: CASSWPGQPQHF. The chain carries TRBV27 and TRBJ1-5; D unclear. The V gene's germline CDR1 is MNHEY and CDR2 SMNVEV (reference sequence). Trimming shortened V by 6 bases and J by 6 bases, and 9 bases separated the two germline ends. CDR3 length: 12 residues.

This clonotype has a count of ten or more. This chain joins TRBV20-1 and TRBJ2-7; D uncertain. Trimming took 6 bases from V and 5 from J, leaving 11 bases between them. Germline values: CDR1 DFQATT, CDR2 SNEGSKA (reference sequence). The CDR3 contains 11 residues. The CDR3 here is CSALYSDEQYF. The CDR3 DNA reads as TGCAGTGCCCTATATAGTGACGAGCAGTACTTC.

This clonotype appeared many times. J is TRBJ1-2 and V is TRBV28; D ambiguous. Germline V CDR1 and CDR2: MDHEN, SYDVKM. Trimming stripped 5 bases from V and 2 bases from J, with 18 bases between. This CDR3 contains 16 residues. Here the CDR3 DNA reads TGTGCCAGCAGTCCCCCCCAGGCAACTCTAAACTATGGCTACACCTTC. Its protein is CASSPPQATLNYGYTF.

This clonotype was recorded at least ten times. This chain connects TRBV10-1 to TRBJ2-7, with D maybe TRBD1 (6 bases). Trimming stripped 0 bases from V and 4 bases from J, with 10 bases between. The CDR3 runs 14 residues. The germline gives CDR1 WNHNN, CDR2 SYGVQD (reference sequence). In nucleotides, the CDR3 is TGCGCCAGCAGTGAGTCGCCAGGGGCTTACGAGCAGTACTTC. It codes for CASSESPGAYEQYF.